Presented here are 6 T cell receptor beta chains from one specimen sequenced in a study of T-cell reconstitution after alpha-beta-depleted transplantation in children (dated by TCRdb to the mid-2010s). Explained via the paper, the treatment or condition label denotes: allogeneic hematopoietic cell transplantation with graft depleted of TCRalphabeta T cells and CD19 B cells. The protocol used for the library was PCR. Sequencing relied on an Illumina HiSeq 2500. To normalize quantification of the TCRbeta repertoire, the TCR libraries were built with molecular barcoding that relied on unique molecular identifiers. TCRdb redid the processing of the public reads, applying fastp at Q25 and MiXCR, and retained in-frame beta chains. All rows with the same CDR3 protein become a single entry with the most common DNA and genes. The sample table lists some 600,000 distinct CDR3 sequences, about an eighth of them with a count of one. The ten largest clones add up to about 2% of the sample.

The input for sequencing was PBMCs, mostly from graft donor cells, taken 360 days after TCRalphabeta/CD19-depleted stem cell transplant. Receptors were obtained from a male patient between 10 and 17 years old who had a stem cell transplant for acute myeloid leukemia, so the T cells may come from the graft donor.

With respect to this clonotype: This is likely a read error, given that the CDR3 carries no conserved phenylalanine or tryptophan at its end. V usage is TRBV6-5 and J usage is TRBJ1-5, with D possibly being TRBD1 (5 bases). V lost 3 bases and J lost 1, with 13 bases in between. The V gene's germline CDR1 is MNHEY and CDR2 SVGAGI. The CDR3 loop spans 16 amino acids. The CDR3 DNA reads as TGTGCCAGCAGTTATCCACTCGGGGGGAGCAATCAGCCCCAGCATTCT. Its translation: CASSYPLGGSNQPQHS.

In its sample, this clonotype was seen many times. CDR3 sequence (DNA): TGCGCCAGCAGCCTAACTAGCGGGAGTCCAACAGATACGCAGTATTTT. Amino acid sequence: CASSLTSGSPTDTQYF. The V call is TRBV4-3, the J call TRBJ2-3; TRBD2 matches at 11 bases. The CDR3 spans 16 residues. Per the germline V gene, CDR1 is LGHNA and CDR2 is YSLEER. V shed 4 bases, J shed 3 bases, and the junction held 6 bases outside the gene matches.

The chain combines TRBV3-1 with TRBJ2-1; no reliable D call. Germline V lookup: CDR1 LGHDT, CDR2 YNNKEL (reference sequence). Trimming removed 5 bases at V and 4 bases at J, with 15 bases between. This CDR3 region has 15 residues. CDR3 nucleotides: TGTGCCAGCAGCTCGACTTTTCCTTTTTACAATGAGCAGTTCTTC. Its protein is CASSSTFPFYNEQFF.

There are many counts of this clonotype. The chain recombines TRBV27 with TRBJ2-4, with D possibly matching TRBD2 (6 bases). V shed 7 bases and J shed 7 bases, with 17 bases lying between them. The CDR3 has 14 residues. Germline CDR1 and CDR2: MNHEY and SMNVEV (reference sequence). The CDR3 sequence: CASTRSGSWNIQYF. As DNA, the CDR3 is TGTGCCAGCACCCGTTCCGGGAGTTGGAACATTCAGTACTTC.

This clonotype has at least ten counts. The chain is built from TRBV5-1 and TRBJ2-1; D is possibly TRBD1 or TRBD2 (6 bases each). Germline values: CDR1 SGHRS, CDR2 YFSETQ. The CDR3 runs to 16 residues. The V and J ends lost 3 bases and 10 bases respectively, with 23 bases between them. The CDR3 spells CASSSSGGTLLNEQFF. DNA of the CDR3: TGCGCCAGCAGCTCATCCGGGGGCACCCTACTAAACGAGCAGTTCTTC.

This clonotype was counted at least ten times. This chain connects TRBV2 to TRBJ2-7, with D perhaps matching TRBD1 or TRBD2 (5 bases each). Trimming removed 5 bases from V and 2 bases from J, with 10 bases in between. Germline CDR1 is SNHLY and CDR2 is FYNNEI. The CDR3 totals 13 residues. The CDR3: CASSTGRTYEQYF. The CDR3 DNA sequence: TGTGCCAGCAGTACGGGACGGACCTACGAGCAGTACTTC. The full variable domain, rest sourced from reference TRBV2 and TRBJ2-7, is EPEVTQTPSHQVTQMGQEVILRCVPISNHLYFYWYRQILGQKVEFLVSFYNNEISEKSEIFDDQFSVERPDGSNFTLKIRSTKLEDSAMYFCASSTGRTYEQYFGPGTRLTVT.